The 2 T cell receptor beta chains listed next were all sequenced from one sample in a study of T cell responses to AZD1222 COVID-19 vaccine. TCRdb keeps only in-frame clones here, not all; method: immunoSEQ multiplex PCR. The data hold about 130,000 clones, with roughly 91% observed a single time. This specimen was peripheral blood, taken on day 0 of MenACWY control vaccination. The receptors stem from an adult in good health.

This chain links TRBV2 with TRBJ2-1; D unclear. The CDR3 spans 12 residues. V was pared by 11 bases and J by 6 bases, with 14 bases between. Germline lookup yields CDR1 SNHLY and CDR2 FYNNEI. CDR3 sequence: CAGSGSPNEQFF. The CDR3 nucleotides are TGTGCCGGTAGTGGTAGCCCCAATGAGCAGTTCTTC.

The V call is TRBV5-8, the J call TRBJ1-6; 7 bases align to TRBD1. Germline CDR1 SGHTS, CDR2 YDEGEE. This CDR3 has 15 amino acids. V was pared by 4 bases and J by 7 bases, with 8 bases of the junction left unmatched. CDR3 coding DNA: TGTGCCAGCAGCCGACAGGGAGGGTTAAATTCACCCCTCCACTTT. Protein: CASSRQGGLNSPLHF.